Each of the 4 T cell receptor beta chains below was sequenced from the same sample in a study of beta chain features in type 1 diabetes. The study reverse transcribed the entire isolated RNA, so it sequenced expressed TCRB transcripts. The data were produced by immunoSEQ multiplex PCR, yet TCRdb's version contains in-frame clones alone and is incomplete. The table has about 140,000 clones, 9.5% to 10% seen once; the top ten hold almost 0.65%. The specimen was central memory CD4+ T cells from blood. The receptors shown here come from a woman aged 40 to 50 in good health.

The chain carries TRBV18 and TRBJ2-7; 7 bases match TRBD2. After removal of 2 bases from V and 5 bases from J, the junction contained 6 bases not matched to a gene. Germline CDR1 reads KGHSH; CDR2 reads LQKENI. The CDR3 has 14 residues. CDR3 coding DNA: TGTGCCAGCTCACCAACCAGCGGGGTGAACGAGCAGTACTTC. Its translation is CASSPTSGVNEQYF.

This clone was counted a few times. The chain links TRBV7-2 to TRBJ1-5, with D possibly being TRBD1 (6 bases). Trimming took off 5 bases at V and 4 bases at J, with 12 bases between the two ends. Germline V CDR1 and CDR2: SGHTA, FQGNSA. This CDR3 region has 14 residues. CDR3 protein: CASSKTGLNQPQHF. Written as DNA, the CDR3 is TGTGCCAGCAGCAAAACAGGGTTGAATCAGCCCCAGCATTTT. The complete variable domain, with remaining parts taken from reference TRBV7-2 and TRBJ1-5, reads GAGVSQSPSNKVTEKGKDVELRCDPISGHTALYWYRQSLGQGLEFLIYFQGNSAPDKSGLPSDRFSAERTGGSVSTLTIQRTQQEDSAVYLCASSKTGLNQPQHFGDGTRLSIL.

This clone turned up a few times. The chain is built from TRBV5-1 and TRBJ1-6, with a possible D match to TRBD1 (6 bases). The CDR3 loop spans 14 amino acids. Germline V gene data show CDR1 as SGHRS and CDR2 as YFSETQ. V lost 4 bases and J 7 bases, leaving 12 bases between the germline ends. CDR3 DNA sequence: TGCGCCAGCAGCGTACAGGGAGACAATTCACCCCTCCACTTT. Protein sequence: CASSVQGDNSPLHF.

This clone was detected a few times. This chain uses TRBV4-2 with TRBJ2-5; D is unresolved. The CDR3 runs to 13 residues. Trimming took off 1 base at V and 1 base at J, with 4 bases between the two ends. The germline CDR1 and CDR2 sequences are LGHNA and YNFKEQ. CDR3 in amino acids: CASSQGSQETQYF. In DNA form, the CDR3 reads TGTGCCAGCAGCCAAGGGAGCCAAGAGACCCAGTACTTC.